Each of the 18 T cell receptor beta chains below was sequenced from the same sample in a study of OX40 agonist ivuxolimab in advanced cancers. TCRdb's table, derived via immunoSEQ multiplex PCR, lists solely in-frame clones and lacks some. The data hold 85,000 to 90,000 clones, with roughly 92% observed a single time. The sample was CD4+ or CD8+ T cells sorted from blood, taken in a trial of the OX40 agonist ivuxolimab. These receptors were obtained from an adult with an advanced solid tumor such as melanoma, head and neck, liver or kidney cancer.

This chain joins TRBV5-8 and TRBJ2-6; no clear D gene. Germline V CDR1 and CDR2: SGHTS, YDEGEE. V was cut by 4 bases and J by 13 bases, with 9 bases left in between. This CDR3 contains 11 residues. CDR3 region: CASSRETVLTF. CDR3 DNA: TGTGCCAGCAGCCGTGAAACTGTCCTGACTTTC.

V usage is TRBV5-1 and J usage is TRBJ2-7; D is undetermined. Trimming took off 3 bases at V and 1 base at J, with 8 bases between the two ends. The CDR3 runs 13 residues. Germline CDR1 is SGHRS and CDR2 is YFSETQ. CDR3 sequence reads: CASSSLGSYEQYF. The DNA for the CDR3 is TGCGCCAGCAGCTCACTCGGATCCTACGAGCAGTACTTC.

The CDR3 here is CASRGQGAKYGYTF. In nucleotides, the CDR3 is TGTGCCAGCAGGGGACAGGGGGCAAAATATGGCTACACCTTC. The J gene is TRBJ1-2, the V gene TRBV28, with 12 bases matching TRBD1. Trimming removed 6 bases from V and 5 bases from J; junction bases left unmatched: 4. CDR1 MDHEN and CDR2 SYDVKM come from the germline V gene. The CDR3 spans 14 residues.

The V call is TRBV18, the J call TRBJ2-3; the match to TRBD2 covers 8 bases. The CDR3 is 14 residues long. The V segment lost 3 bases and the J segment 6 bases; nucleotides outside the gene matches: 5. CDR1 is KGHSH, CDR2 LQKENI, per germline. The CDR3 nucleotides read TGTGCCAGCTCACCCCTCGCGGGAGGTGATACGCAGTATTTT. It codes for CASSPLAGGDTQYF.

The rearrangement joins TRBV19 to TRBJ2-3; 7 nucleotides match TRBD1. Germline CDR1 LNHDA, CDR2 SQIVND (reference sequence). The trim removed 9 bases at V and 6 bases at J, leaving 9 bases unmatched. The CDR3 has 13 amino acids. In nucleotides, the CDR3 is TGTGCCAGCCGACAGGGAGCCCGGGATACGCAGTATTTT. Translated, it gives CASRQGARDTQYF. Complete variable domain (other parts from reference TRBV19 and TRBJ2-3): DGGITQSPKYLFRKEGQNVTLSCEQNLNHDAMYWYRQDPGQGLRLIYYSQIVNDFQKGDIAEGYSVSREKKESFPLTVTSAQKNPTAFYLCASRQGARDTQYFGPGTRLTVL.

The rearrangement joins TRBV27 to TRBJ1-2, with 7 bases fitting TRBD1. Germline values: CDR1 MNHEY, CDR2 SMNVEV (reference sequence). This CDR3 has 13 amino acids. J gave up 8 bases and V 4 bases, and 7 bases lay outside the gene matches. This CDR3 is CASSSVQGGGYTF. The CDR3 region has the DNA TGTGCCAGCAGTTCCGTTCAGGGGGGAGGCTACACCTTC.

V usage is TRBV7-2 and J usage is TRBJ1-6; possible D gene TRBD1, 6 bases. CDR1 and CDR2 from the germline V gene are SGHTA and FQGNSA. V dropped 5 bases and J dropped 9 bases, with 17 bases sitting between them. The CDR3 is 15 residues long. The CDR3 loop is CASSPVQGVFSPLHF. DNA of the CDR3: TGTGCCAGCAGCCCTGTACAGGGAGTTTTTTCACCCCTCCACTTT.

This clone was detected a few times. CDR3 region: CASSASGPQPQHF. The DNA of the CDR3 is TGTGCCAGCAGTGCCTCGGGACCGCAGCCCCAGCATTTT. This chain links TRBV6-1 with TRBJ1-5; D might be TRBD1 (5 bases). V was clipped by 4 bases and J by 7 bases, with 11 bases between them. The germline gives CDR1 MNHNS, CDR2 SASEGT. The CDR3 contains 13 residues.

This chain connects TRBV27 to TRBJ2-3; possible D gene TRBD1, 6 bases. Trimming shortened V by 1 base and J by 0 bases, and 8 bases separated the two germline ends. The CDR3 runs to 15 residues. CDR1 and CDR2 from the germline V gene are MNHEY and SMNVEV (reference sequence). CDR3 residues: CASSLWGLSTDTQYF. CDR3 coding DNA: TGTGCCAGCAGTTTATGGGGGCTTAGCACAGATACGCAGTATTTT.

The V call is TRBV2, the J call TRBJ1-6, with D perhaps matching TRBD1 (5 bases). Per the germline V gene, CDR1 is SNHLY and CDR2 is FYNNEI. The CDR3 spans 16 residues. Trimming pared 6 bases from V and 2 bases from J, leaving 14 bases between. The DNA of the CDR3 is TGTGCCAGCAGAGCAGGGCAGGGTACCTATAATTCACCCCTCCACTTT. Its protein product is CASRAGQGTYNSPLHF.

This clone was seen just once. The V gene is TRBV2, the J gene TRBJ1-1, with 9 bases matching TRBD1. Losses at the gene ends were 6 bases for V and 1 base for J; bases not matched to a gene: 6. The CDR3 runs to 15 residues. Germline V gene data show CDR1 as SNHLY and CDR2 as FYNNEI. CDR3 sequence reads: CASRAQGASNTEAFF. DNA for the CDR3: TGTGCCAGCAGAGCACAGGGGGCTTCGAACACTGAAGCTTTCTTT.

The chain employs TRBV5-1 and TRBJ2-5; 10 positions match TRBD1. The length of the CDR3 is 16 residues. Germline-derived CDR1 and CDR2 are SGHRS and YFSETQ. With V trimmed by 4 bases and J by 6 bases, 12 bases remained unmatched. CDR3 DNA: TGCGCCAGCAGCCCGGATCCGACAGGGGGCGGTAAGACCCAGTACTTC. Residues: CASSPDPTGGGKTQYF.

This sequence joins TRBV29-1 and TRBJ2-7; D possibly uses TRBD1 or TRBD2 (5 bases each). The germline V and J ends were trimmed by 5 bases and 5 bases, with 13 bases remaining between them. CDR1 and CDR2 from the germline V gene are SQVTM and ANQGSEA. CDR3 length: 12 residues. The CDR3 nucleotides are TGCAGCGTTTACGCAGGGACCCACGAGCAGTACTTC. Residues: CSVYAGTHEQYF.

The chain carries TRBV5-5 and TRBJ2-7, with TRBD1 identical over 10 bases. V dropped 2 bases and J dropped 3; count of bases not matched to a gene: 2. This CDR3 comprises 14 residues. The germline V gene has CDR1 SGHKS and CDR2 YYEKEE (reference sequence). CDR3 nucleotides: TGTGCCAGCAGCTTCGGACAGGGGGTCTACGAGCAGTACTTC. It yields the protein CASSFGQGVYEQYF.

The chain links TRBV11-2 to TRBJ1-1; D ambiguous. From germline, CDR1 is SGHAT and CDR2 FQNNGV. Trimming shortened V by 5 bases and J by 5 bases, and 6 bases separated the two germline ends. The CDR3 is 11 residues long. CDR3 amino acids: CASSAGTEAFF. The CDR3 DNA reads TGTGCCAGCAGCGCCGGAACTGAAGCTTTCTTT.

This sequence joins TRBV30 and TRBJ2-2; 9 bases map to TRBD2. Germline V lookup: CDR1 GTSNPN, CDR2 SVGIG (reference sequence). Trimming removed 3 bases from V and 5 bases from J; junction bases left unmatched: 7. The CDR3 spans 15 residues. Written as DNA, the CDR3 is TGTGCCTGGAGGGGTAGCGGGAGTTATACCGGGGAGCTGTTTTTT. This sequence encodes CAWRGSGSYTGELFF.

The J gene is TRBJ2-5, the V gene TRBV4-2; 9 bases are shared with TRBD1. This CDR3 is 16 amino acids long. The V gene end was trimmed by 0 bases and the J gene end by 3 bases; junction bases not matched to a gene: 5. Germline CDR1 and CDR2: LGHNA and YNFKEQ. The CDR3 reads CASSQDTDRGKETQYF. The CDR3 DNA follows: TGTGCCAGCAGCCAAGACACCGACAGGGGGAAAGAGACCCAGTACTTC.

The genes are TRBV7-6 and TRBJ2-7; TRBD1 matches at 7 bases. From germline, CDR1 is SGHVS and CDR2 FNYEAQ. CDR3 length: 15 amino acids. V lost 2 bases to trimming and J lost 0 bases; unmatched junction nucleotides: 4. In DNA, the CDR3 is TGTGCCAGCAGCTTAACGGACAGGTACTCCTACGAGCAGTACTTC. Translation gives CASSLTDRYSYEQYF.